This T cell receptor (beta chain) was captured by sequencing in a study of blood T cells in healthy people across ages. Study-wide results and caveats: Across samples, TCR beta diversity tracked strongly with naive T cell percentage.

The second PCR ran roughly 7 to 12 cycles with a sample-barcoded 5' primer and J-beta primers. TCRdb recomputed calls from the 5' RACE reads with MiXCR, one row per CDR3 protein. In the table there are over 1.5 million distinct CDR3 sequences, 49% of which are singletons. The CDR3 runs 13 residues. J lost 1 base, V lost 5 bases, and 2 bases had no gene match. Looked up from germline, CDR1 is ENHRY and CDR2 is SYGVKD. As for this clonotype: Antigen specificity is unknown.

In terms of origin and age, donors were healthy Caucasian individuals from Russia aged roughly 6 to 90. Researchers report isolating at least 7 million PBMCs per sample. Sequencing input: blood. V gene TRBV10-3 combines with J gene TRBJ2-7; 7 bases are a match to TRBD1. The TCR originated in a woman in her thirties or forties in good health. CDR3: CAISPGQSYEQYF. The CDR3 DNA reads TGTGCCATCAGTCCGGGACAGTCCTACGAGCAGTACTTC.